The 15 T cell receptor beta chains presented below share a single source sample, sequenced in a study of cytomegalovirus exposure and HLA in healthy donors. It was with 60 Vbeta and 13 Jbeta primers that the PCR ran. Sequenced by immunoSEQ multiplex PCR; TCRdb stores in-frame clones only, minus some. This sample yields some 87,000 clones, of which around 62% are seen a single time; about 5% belongs to the top ten. Input material: PBMCs. These receptors came from a woman under 40 in good health and CMV-seropositive.

The chain is built from TRBV25-1 and TRBJ1-2, with a possible D match to TRBD1 (6 bases). V was pared by 6 bases and J by 8 bases, with 19 bases between. The CDR3 is made up of 14 amino acids. In germline, CDR1 is MGHDK, CDR2 SYGVNS. The CDR3 bases are TGTGCCAGCAGGAGTTCGGGGACAACGGGAGGCTACACCTTC. Its protein product is CASRSSGTTGGYTF.

This clone showed up just a few times. The chain employs TRBV7-8 and TRBJ1-3; TRBD1 matches 7 bases. This CDR3 comprises 16 residues. Per germline, CDR1 SGHVS and CDR2 FQNEAQ. J was trimmed by 7 bases and V by 5 bases; bases with no gene match: 14. As DNA, the CDR3 is TGTGCCAGCAGCCCCGTGGGGACAGTGGCAGGGAACACCATATATTTT. Translated: CASSPVGTVAGNTIYF.

The chain is built from TRBV7-9 and TRBJ1-2; no clear D gene. There are 15 residues in the CDR3. Trimming shortened V by 1 base and J by 7 bases, and 16 bases separated the two germline ends. Looked up from germline, CDR1 is SEHNR and CDR2 is FQNEAQ (reference sequence). The CDR3 loop reads CASSLERRDALGYTF. The CDR3 bases are TGTGCCAGCAGCTTAGAACGGAGGGATGCACTTGGCTACACCTTC.

This chain uses TRBV7-2 with TRBJ1-5; 10 nucleotides line up with TRBD1. The V and J ends lost 4 bases and 7 bases, in that order; junction bases with no gene match: 4. This CDR3 comprises 14 residues. The V gene's germline CDR1 is SGHTA and CDR2 FQGNSA. The CDR3 protein is CASSSTGGGQPQHF. DNA of the CDR3: TGTGCCAGCAGCTCGACAGGGGGCGGGCAGCCCCAGCATTTT.

The chain has TRBV27 and TRBJ1-1, with 7 bases aligning to TRBD1. The trim removed 7 bases at V and 1 base at J, leaving 9 bases unmatched. The CDR3 is made up of 15 amino acids. CDR1 MNHEY and CDR2 SMNVEV come from the germline V gene (reference sequence). DNA of the CDR3: TGTGCCAGCACCCCCCTGGGACAGTCGAACACTGAAGCTTTCTTT. It translates to CASTPLGQSNTEAFF.

This clone was observed a handful of times. V gene TRBV7-2 combines with J gene TRBJ2-1, with 10 bases lining up with TRBD2. The V and J ends lost 1 base and 7 bases, in that order; junction bases with no gene match: 7. Germline V gives CDR1 SGHTA, CDR2 FQGNSA. CDR3 length equals 16 residues. The CDR3: CASSLGPAGGFNEQFF. CDR3 DNA sequence: TGTGCCAGCAGCTTAGGCCCAGCGGGGGGGTTTAATGAGCAGTTCTTC.

This chain connects TRBV19 to TRBJ2-5; 14 bases are shared with TRBD2. Germline values: CDR1 LNHDA, CDR2 SQIVND (reference sequence). The length of the CDR3 is 17 residues. With V trimmed by 5 bases and J by 5 bases, 10 bases remained unmatched. CDR3 nucleotide sequence: TGTGCCAGTAGTGCGACTAGCGGGGGGGCCGGGGCGGAGACCCAGTACTTC. It specifies CASSATSGGAGAETQYF.

Only a few counts were recorded for this clone. The chain employs TRBV9 and TRBJ1-1; 7 nucleotides align to TRBD1. V lost 0 bases to trimming and J lost 1 base; unmatched junction nucleotides: 0. This CDR3 contains 14 residues. CDR1 and CDR2 (germline): SGDLS, YYNGEE. This chain's CDR3 is CASSVAGGNTEAFF. CDR3 DNA: TGTGCCAGCAGCGTAGCAGGGGGGAACACTGAAGCTTTCTTT.

CDR3: CAWNRLAAESNEQFF. For the CDR3, the DNA is TGTGCCTGGAATCGACTAGCGGCGGAATCCAATGAGCAGTTCTTC. This chain links TRBV30 with TRBJ2-1; 9 nucleotides match TRBD2. Germline assignment: CDR1 GTSNPN and CDR2 SVGIG (reference sequence). Trimming took 4 bases from V and 6 from J; bases not matched to a gene: 10. The CDR3 is 15 amino acids.

This clone was observed a handful of times. The rearrangement joins TRBV21-1 to TRBJ2-3; TRBD1 was called by the table and not checked on the DNA. TRBV21-1 is an annotated pseudogene. The CDR3 extends over 15 amino acids. The CDR3 nucleotides read TGTGCCAGCAGCACTATCGACAGGACGACAGATACGCAGTATTTT. Its translation is CASSTIDRTTDTQYF.

This chain uses TRBV28 with TRBJ2-2, with 7 bases aligning to TRBD1. The CDR3 is 14 amino acids. Germline V gene sequence: CDR1 MDHEN, CDR2 SYDVKM. Trimming took 7 bases from V and 5 from J; bases not matched to a gene: 7. The DNA of the CDR3 is TGTGCCAGCACCCCAGGGGGACAGACCGGGGAGCTGTTTTTT. Residues: CASTPGGQTGELFF.

The chain carries TRBV5-1 and TRBJ2-1; 9 bases are shared with TRBD1. Germline loops: CDR1 SGHRS, CDR2 YFSETQ. V lost 4 bases, J lost 1 base, and 6 bases stayed unmatched. The CDR3 has 16 amino acids. The CDR3 DNA reads as TGCGCCAGCAGCGATCCGGGACAGGGATCCTACAATGAGCAGTTCTTC. Its translation is CASSDPGQGSYNEQFF.

The J gene is TRBJ1-1, the V gene TRBV7-3; D perhaps matches TRBD1 (6 bases). CDR3 size: 14 residues. The V gene lost 5 bases and the J gene lost 2 bases, with 12 bases spanning the gap. Germline CDR1 reads SGHTA; CDR2 reads FQGTGA. CDR3 in amino acids: CASSIGGANTEAFF. CDR3 DNA sequence: TGTGCCAGCAGCATAGGGGGGGCAAACACTGAAGCTTTCTTT.

The chain links TRBV6-4 to TRBJ2-3; maybe TRBD2 (7 bases). The germline CDR1 and CDR2 sequences are MRHNA and SNTAGT. Trimming stripped 8 bases from V and 1 base from J, with 28 bases between. CDR3 length equals 19 residues. The CDR3 nucleotides are TGTGCCAGCGGACCGTGGGGGGGGCCGGCCCGGAAAGGCACAGATACGCAGTATTTT. This gives the protein CASGPWGGPARKGTDTQYF.

In regard to this clone: The junction departs from germline at one end; a sequencing error may be responsible. Other nucleotide sequences from this sample produce the same CDR3. The rearrangement joins TRBV7-9 to TRBJ1-1; possibly TRBD1 for D (6 bases). The CDR3 covers 16 residues. Germline assignment: CDR1 SEHNR and CDR2 FQNEAQ (reference sequence). Written as DNA, the CDR3 is TGTGCCAGCACCTCCCTCGGTACAGGGATGGTAACTGAAGCCTTCTTT. It encodes CASTSLGTGMVTEAFF. Supplemented by reference TRBV7-9 and TRBJ1-1, the full variable domain reads DTGVSQNPRHKITKRGQNVTFRCDPISEHNRLYWYRQTLGQGPEFLTYFQNEAQLEKSRLLSDRFSAERPKGSFSTLEIQRTEQGDSAMYLCASTSLGTGMVTEAFFGQGTRLTVV.